This TCR beta chain originates from a study of blood T cell repertoires in COVID-19. Assay: immunoSEQ multiplex PCR; the TCRdb copy retains only in-frame clones and omits some. The sample includes about 20,000 clones, 86% of them seen just once. V lost 5 bases and J lost 4; bases outside the gene matches: 6. The CDR3 sequence is 15 residues long. Germline CDR1 is MDHEN and CDR2 is SYDVKM. This chain joins TRBV28 and TRBJ2-5, with TRBD1 matching 11 bases. This clonotype was obtained from a human donor in a cohort sampled during active COVID-19. The sequencing input was peripheral blood. CDR3: CASSPWTGGRETQYF. The CDR3 nucleotides read TGTGCCAGCAGTCCGTGGACAGGGGGCAGAGAGACCCAGTACTTC.